Below are 17 T cell receptor beta chains sequenced from a single sample in a study of shared clonotypes between healthy human individuals (dated by TCRdb to about 2020). Libraries were made using the immunoSEQ multiplex PCR assay. Imported from immuneACCESS, the table was reduced by TCRdb to in-frame sequences with V and J called. These copies leave out some clones; in studies compared against another copy, an unresolved V gene accounts for under half, and the cause of the remainder is not known. This sample gives around 2.1 million clones in total; nearly 97% of them show up just once. The ten largest account for around 0.13% of the sample. Material for sequencing was naive CD4+ T cells sorted from blood. The cell subset or site label corresponds to: CD45RA+ positively selected. Source of these receptors: a man aged 18 to 35 in good health.

J is TRBJ1-1 and V is TRBV7-2, with D hard to call. The V end lost 3 bases, the J end lost 0 bases, and 8 bases lay between the germline ends. The length of the CDR3 is 14 residues. Per germline, CDR1 SGHTA and CDR2 FQGNSA. In DNA, the CDR3 is TGTGCCAGCAGCTTTTGGGTGCTGAACACTGAAGCTTTCTTT. It translates to CASSFWVLNTEAFF.

The chain has TRBV19 and TRBJ2-2; D may correspond to TRBD1 or TRBD2 (6 bases each). CDR1 and CDR2 (germline): LNHDA, SQIVND (reference sequence). The CDR3 is 15 amino acids. Deletions cut 5 bases from V and 0 bases from J, with 10 bases between. Here the CDR3 DNA reads TGTGCCAGTAGTCGGGGGCTCACGAACACCGGGGAGCTGTTTTTT. Translated, it gives CASSRGLTNTGELFF.

The chain has TRBV6-5 and TRBJ2-5; TRBD1 is a possible D gene (6 bases). Germline V lookup: CDR1 MNHEY, CDR2 SVGAGI. Trimming took 0 bases from V and 4 from J, leaving 15 bases between them. This CDR3 has 16 residues. The CDR3 reads CASSYSSAVGGETQYF. The CDR3 DNA is TGTGCCAGCAGTTACTCGTCGGCCGTAGGGGGAGAGACCCAGTACTTC.

V gene TRBV15 combines with J gene TRBJ2-5; TRBD1 is a possible D gene (5 bases). The length of the CDR3 is 12 residues. Between the trimmed V and J ends, which lost 4 bases and 9 bases, there was a span of 12 bases. CDR1 LNHNV and CDR2 YYDKDF come from the germline V gene (reference sequence). The CDR3 is CATSTIRVPQYF. In DNA, the CDR3 is TGTGCCACCAGCACTATCAGGGTCCCCCAGTACTTC. The variable domain in full, with the rest retrieved from reference TRBV15 and TRBJ2-5, is DAMVIQNPRYQVTQFGKPVTLSCSQTLNHNVMYWYQQKSSQAPKLLFHYYDKDFNNEADTPDNFQSRRPNTSFCFLDIRSPGLGDTAMYLCATSTIRVPQYFGPGTRLLVL.

V usage is TRBV7-2 and J usage is TRBJ2-1; D call uncertain. The germline CDR1 and CDR2 sequences are SGHTA and FQGNSA. Trimming pared 8 bases from V and 8 bases from J, leaving 16 bases between. CDR3 length: 13 residues. In nucleotides, the CDR3 is TGTGCCAGCCTAAATGTAGGTCCGGATGAGCAGTTCTTC. Protein sequence: CASLNVGPDEQFF.

This chain uses TRBV6-5 with TRBJ1-1; D not certain. Per germline, CDR1 MNHEY and CDR2 SVGAGI. Trimming cost V 2 bases and J 4 bases, with 11 bases left between them. This CDR3 has 14 amino acids. CDR3 amino acids: CASSYLTRGTEAFF. DNA for the CDR3: TGTGCCAGCAGTTACCTAACCCGCGGCACTGAAGCTTTCTTT.

This clone was seen a single time. This chain links TRBV28 with TRBJ1-3; 9 nucleotides align to TRBD1. The CDR3 covers 15 residues. V lost 6 bases to trimming and J lost 3 bases; unmatched junction nucleotides: 6. Germline V lookup: CDR1 MDHEN, CDR2 SYDVKM. The CDR3 loop reads CASSLTGGNGNTIYF. CDR3 DNA: TGTGCCAGCAGCCTGACAGGGGGGAATGGAAACACCATATATTTT.

Of note for this clone: The sample has other DNA sequences that encode this CDR3 too. CDR3 coding DNA: TGTGCCATCAGTGGCTCGAACACTGAAGCTTTCTTT. This codes for CAISGSNTEAFF. The chain is built from TRBV10-3 and TRBJ1-1, with unresolved D. V was trimmed by 4 bases and J by 1 base, leaving 4 bases between them. This CDR3 has 12 amino acids. Germline loops: CDR1 ENHRY, CDR2 SYGVKD.

The genes are TRBV7-2 and TRBJ2-5, with 9 bases matching TRBD2. The CDR3 contains 15 residues. Germline V lookup: CDR1 SGHTA, CDR2 FQGNSA. V shed 3 bases, J shed 3 bases, and the junction held 5 bases outside the gene matches. The CDR3 DNA is TGTGCCAGCAGCTTCGTTTCTAGCGGGGAAGAGACCCAGTACTTC. Translating gives CASSFVSSGEETQYF.

The V gene is TRBV7-2, the J gene TRBJ1-3; D is uncertain. Germline V gene sequence: CDR1 SGHTA, CDR2 FQGNSA. The CDR3 is 16 amino acids. Trimming took 5 bases from V and 0 from J, leaving 14 bases between them. Here the CDR3 DNA reads TGTGCCAGCAGCCCCCGCGGGGTAACCTCTGGAAACACCATATATTTT. It codes for CASSPRGVTSGNTIYF.

Turning to this clone: In the same sample, other DNA sequences code for this CDR3. The chain combines TRBV5-1 with TRBJ1-3; D unresolved. The V gene's germline CDR1 is SGHRS and CDR2 YFSETQ. The CDR3 runs 12 residues. The V and J ends lost 8 bases and 1 base respectively, with 7 bases between them. The CDR3 protein is CASRESGNTIYF. In DNA, the CDR3 is TGCGCCAGTAGGGAATCTGGAAACACCATATATTTT. The entire variable domain, with the rest obtained from reference TRBV5-1 and TRBJ1-3, is as follows: KAGVTQTPRYLIKTRGQQVTLSCSPISGHRSVSWYQQTPGQGLQFLFEYFSETQRNKGNFPGRFSGRQFSNSRSEMNVSTLELGDSALYLCASRESGNTIYFGEGSWLTVV.

Here the CDR3 DNA reads TGTGCCAGCAGCGTAGGCATACTAGCGCCTTACAATGAGCAGTTCTTC. Protein product: CASSVGILAPYNEQFF. The rearrangement uses TRBV9 and TRBJ2-1; 7 positions match TRBD2. Germline V gene lookup returns CDR1 SGDLS and CDR2 YYNGEE. The CDR3 consists of 16 residues. Germline trimming cut 0 bases from V and 4 bases from J; bases unmatched to any gene: 7.

This sequence joins TRBV30 and TRBJ1-5; D is uncertain. The CDR3 is made up of 13 amino acids. V lost 3 bases, J lost 6 bases, and 12 bases lay in between. Germline assignment: CDR1 GTSNPN and CDR2 SVGIG (reference sequence). The CDR3 bases are TGTGCCTGGAGCACGGAGGGTAGTCAGCCCCAGCATTTT. Its translation is CAWSTEGSQPQHF.

The chain has TRBV5-1 and TRBJ2-2; 8 bases fit TRBD2. CDR1 is SGHRS and CDR2 is YFSETQ in the germline V gene. V lost 0 bases, J lost 3 bases, and 7 bases stayed unmatched. The CDR3 consists of 17 residues. The CDR3 region has the DNA TGCGCCAGCAGCTTGGCGAGCGGGAGTGTTTACACCGGGGAGCTGTTTTTT. It translates to CASSLASGSVYTGELFF. The full variable domain, with the rest looked up from reference TRBV5-1 and TRBJ2-2, is KAGVTQTPRYLIKTRGQQVTLSCSPISGHRSVSWYQQTPGQGLQFLFEYFSETQRNKGNFPGRFSGRQFSNSRSEMNVSTLELGDSALYLCASSLASGSVYTGELFFGEGSRLTVL.

The V gene is TRBV6-1, the J gene TRBJ1-5, with 8 bases matching TRBD1. The CDR3 has 14 amino acids. V trimming: 5 bases; J trimming: 6 bases; junction bases outside the gene matches: 6. The germline V gene has CDR1 MNHNS and CDR2 SASEGT. The CDR3 protein is CASSLDREGQPQHF. The CDR3 DNA reads TGTGCCAGCAGTCTGGACAGGGAGGGTCAGCCCCAGCATTTT.

The chain joins TRBV5-1 to TRBJ2-2, with D hard to call. The V end was cut by 4 bases, the J end by 1 base, with 8 bases between. The germline V gene has CDR1 SGHRS and CDR2 YFSETQ. The CDR3 spans 14 residues. The CDR3 sequence: CASSPMKNTGELFF. The CDR3 nucleotides read TGCGCCAGCAGCCCGATGAAGAACACCGGGGAGCTGTTTTTT.

The chain couples TRBV6-5 to TRBJ2-5; 7 bases match TRBD2. Unmatched junction bases numbered 4, after V lost 5 bases and J lost 1 base. The germline V gene has CDR1 MNHEY and CDR2 SVGAGI. The CDR3 runs 14 residues. In DNA form, the CDR3 reads TGTGCCAGCAGTGCCGGGACTACCCAAGAGACCCAGTACTTC. As protein: CASSAGTTQETQYF.